These 29 T cell receptor beta chains came from one sample sequenced in a study of blood T cell repertoires in COVID-19 (TCRdb year 2020). Receptors were amplified or captured by the immunoSEQ multiplex PCR assay. Sourced from immuneACCESS, this table was stored by TCRdb with only in-frame sequences that have V and J called. A share of the clones is absent; for the studies checked, an unresolved V gene accounts for under half, and the remainder has no known explanation. Present in this sample are 350,000 to 550,000 clones, about 89% of which were seen just once. Clones ranked in the top ten supply over 4% of the sample. The sequenced sample was peripheral blood. The receptor set was obtained from a woman in her thirties with acute or convalescent COVID-19.

This chain connects TRBV2 to TRBJ2-2, with D perhaps matching TRBD1 (7 bases). CDR1 is SNHLY, CDR2 FYNNEI, per germline. The CDR3 has 15 residues. The ends were cut back, 3 bases at V and 6 bases at J, with 14 bases in the middle. The CDR3 region is CASSDEGGGAGELFF. The CDR3 nucleotides are TGTGCCAGCAGTGACGAAGGGGGCGGGGCCGGGGAGCTGTTTTTT. Together with reference TRBV2 and TRBJ2-2, the CDR3 gives the full variable domain: EPEVTQTPSHQVTQMGQEVILRCVPISNHLYFYWYRQILGQKVEFLVSFYNNEISEKSEIFDDQFSVERPDGSNFTLKIRSTKLEDSAMYFCASSDEGGGAGELFFGEGSRLTVL.

This clone was counted a single time. The rearrangement joins TRBV6-5 to TRBJ2-7; TRBD1 matches at 8 bases. With V trimmed by 0 bases and J by 6 bases, 4 bases remained unmatched. Germline-derived CDR1 and CDR2 are MNHEY and SVGAGI. This CDR3 is 14 amino acids long. The CDR3 coding sequence is TGTGCCAGCAGTTACTCCGGACAGGGTAGCGAGCAGTACTTC. This encodes CASSYSGQGSEQYF.

CDR3 residues: CASSDRGGAFEQFF. DNA for the CDR3: TGTGCCAGCAGTGACCGCGGGGGGGCTTTCGAGCAGTTCTTC. The rearrangement uses TRBV2 and TRBJ2-1; 9 nucleotides agree with TRBD2. V lost 3 bases, J lost 10 bases, and 7 bases stayed unmatched. This CDR3 has 14 residues. Germline CDR1 SNHLY, CDR2 FYNNEI.

This CDR3 is CASSFFGDTEAFF. In DNA form, the CDR3 reads TGTGCCAGCAGCTTCTTCGGGGACACTGAAGCTTTCTTT. The chain combines TRBV7-2 with TRBJ1-1; no firm D call. Germline values: CDR1 SGHTA, CDR2 FQGNSA. V dropped 3 bases and J dropped 3 bases, with 8 bases sitting between them. CDR3 size: 13 residues. Based on the CDR3 plus reference TRBV7-2 and TRBJ1-1, the full variable domain is GAGVSQSPSNKVTEKGKDVELRCDPISGHTALYWYRQSLGQGLEFLIYFQGNSAPDKSGLPSDRFSAERTGGSVSTLTIQRTQQEDSAVYLCASSFFGDTEAFFGQGTRLTVV.

V gene TRBV6-6 combines with J gene TRBJ2-1, with D uncertain. V shed 6 bases and J shed 5 bases, with 5 bases lying between them. In germline, CDR1 is MNHNY, CDR2 SVGAGI (reference sequence). This CDR3 region has 11 residues. CDR3 nucleotide sequence: TGTGCCAGCAGCCGGGACAATGAGCAGTTCTTC. Its protein is CASSRDNEQFF.

The genes are TRBV5-1 and TRBJ2-5, with 14 bases identical to TRBD2. CDR3 length: 16 amino acids. Germline trimming cut 5 bases from V and 4 bases from J; bases unmatched to any gene: 7. The V gene's germline CDR1 is SGHRS and CDR2 YFSETQ. As DNA, the CDR3 is TGCGCCAGCAGAGCTGGGACTAGCGGGGGCCTAGAGACCCAGTACTTC. It is translated as CASRAGTSGGLETQYF. The variable domain in full, with the rest retrieved from reference TRBV5-1 and TRBJ2-5, is KAGVTQTPRYLIKTRGQQVTLSCSPISGHRSVSWYQQTPGQGLQFLFEYFSETQRNKGNFPGRFSGRQFSNSRSEMNVSTLELGDSALYLCASRAGTSGGLETQYFGPGTRLLVL.

This rearrangement joins TRBV27 to TRBJ1-5; TRBD1 matches 7 bases. The CDR3 is 14 amino acids. J gave up 5 bases and V 8 bases, and 9 bases lay outside the gene matches. Per the germline V gene, CDR1 is MNHEY and CDR2 is SMNVEV (reference sequence). DNA for the CDR3: TGTGCCAGCGGAGATCACAGGGGTCATCAGCCCCAGCATTTT. This sequence encodes CASGDHRGHQPQHF.

The J gene is TRBJ1-1, the V gene TRBV27; 7 positions match TRBD1. Trimming removed 2 bases from V and 5 bases from J; junction bases left unmatched: 5. The length of the CDR3 is 14 residues. Germline V gene sequence: CDR1 MNHEY, CDR2 SMNVEV (reference sequence). The CDR3 DNA is TGTGCCAGCAGTTTACGAGGGGGCGGGACTGAAGCTTTCTTT. Translated, it gives CASSLRGGGTEAFF.

The V call is TRBV5-1, the J call TRBJ2-3, with D maybe TRBD2 (6 bases). The V gene lost 0 bases and the J gene lost 2 bases, with 13 bases spanning the gap. Germline-derived CDR1 and CDR2 are SGHRS and YFSETQ. The CDR3 has 16 residues. The CDR3 DNA sequence: TGCGCCAGCAGCTTGGCTGGCGCGGGGAACACAGATACGCAGTATTTT. It yields the protein CASSLAGAGNTDTQYF. Combining the CDR3 with reference TRBV5-1 and TRBJ2-3 gives the whole variable domain KAGVTQTPRYLIKTRGQQVTLSCSPISGHRSVSWYQQTPGQGLQFLFEYFSETQRNKGNFPGRFSGRQFSNSRSEMNVSTLELGDSALYLCASSLAGAGNTDTQYFGPGTRLTVL.

The chain recombines TRBV5-5 with TRBJ1-1, with 7 bases that match TRBD1. With V trimmed by 2 bases and J by 0 bases, 7 bases remained unmatched. This CDR3 is built from 16 residues. CDR1 and CDR2 from the germline V gene are SGHKS and YYEKEE (reference sequence). The CDR3 coding sequence is TGTGCCAGCAGCTTCTCAGGGGGACAACTGAACACTGAAGCTTTCTTT. It translates to CASSFSGGQLNTEAFF. Supplemented by reference TRBV5-5 and TRBJ1-1, the full variable domain reads DAGVTQSPTHLIKTRGQQVTLRCSPISGHKSVSWYQQVLGQGPQFIFQYYEKEERGRGNFPDRFSARQFPNYSSELNVNALLLGDSALYLCASSFSGGQLNTEAFFGQGTRLTVV.

The chain couples TRBV7-2 to TRBJ1-1; the D gene is possibly TRBD1 (6 bases). The CDR3 is made up of 15 amino acids. Deletions cut 5 bases from V and 4 bases from J, with 17 bases between. Germline V gives CDR1 SGHTA, CDR2 FQGNSA. This chain's CDR3 is CASSPSLGGATEAFF. The CDR3 DNA sequence: TGTGCCAGCAGCCCCTCCCTCGGGGGGGCCACTGAAGCTTTCTTT.

The V gene is TRBV21-1, the J gene TRBJ1-2. TRBV21-1 is designated a pseudogene. The CDR3 loop spans 15 amino acids. CDR3 DNA: TGTGCCAGGGAGGTTGCGGCGGTTTCCAACTATGGCTACACCTTC. As protein: CAREVAAVSNYGYTF.

The chain employs TRBV3-1 (or the pseudogene TRBV3-2) and TRBJ2-1, with D possibly being TRBD1 (6 bases). The CDR3 consists of 15 residues. V lost 4 bases to trimming and J lost 4 bases, with 14 bases between them. Germline assignment: CDR1 LGHDT and CDR2 YNNKEL (reference sequence). Here the CDR3 DNA reads TGTGCCAGCAGCCCAACAGGGTCCACTTACAATGAGCAGTTCTTC. It yields the protein CASSPTGSTYNEQFF.

J is TRBJ1-1 and V is TRBV28, with D unclear. The CDR3 has 13 amino acids. Germline V gene lookup returns CDR1 MDHEN and CDR2 SYDVKM. Trimming shortened V by 5 bases and J by 0 bases, and 7 bases separated the two germline ends. The CDR3 DNA is TGTGCCAGCAGTCTAATACTGAACACTGAAGCTTTCTTT. This gives the protein CASSLILNTEAFF.

The chain has TRBV25-1 and TRBJ1-3; D perhaps matches TRBD1 (5 bases). V dropped 2 bases and J dropped 2 bases, with 7 bases sitting between them. Per germline, CDR1 MGHDK and CDR2 SYGVNS. This CDR3 spans 14 amino acids. The CDR3 region is CASSEGGAGNTIYF. As DNA, the CDR3 is TGTGCCAGCAGTGAAGGAGGGGCTGGAAACACCATATATTTT.

The chain carries TRBV6-5 and TRBJ2-7; D unresolved. The CDR3 has 10 residues. Trimming cost V 9 bases and J 3 bases, with 6 bases left between them. Germline CDR1 MNHEY, CDR2 SVGAGI. The CDR3 DNA reads as TGTGCCAGTGAGGACTACGAGCAGTACTTC. Amino acids: CASEDYEQYF.

As regards this clone: At the DNA level, this CDR3 is encoded by other sequences in the same sample as well. The chain uses TRBV7-9 and TRBJ1-1, with no clear D. The CDR3 runs 13 residues. V lost 4 bases and J 1 base, leaving 7 bases between the germline ends. Germline CDR1 reads SEHNR; CDR2 reads FQNEAQ (reference sequence). CDR3 DNA: TGTGCCAGCAGCTCAACAGAGAACACTGAAGCTTTCTTT. Translation: CASSSTENTEAFF.

V and J are TRBV3-1 (or the pseudogene TRBV3-2) and TRBJ2-1; 8 nucleotides match TRBD2. CDR3 length: 18 amino acids. Germline V gene sequence: CDR1 LGHDT, CDR2 YNNKEL (reference sequence). J lost 5 bases, V lost 3 bases, and 15 bases had no gene match. CDR3 in amino acids: CASSHRVAVAGPNNEQFF. The CDR3 DNA follows: TGTGCCAGCAGCCACAGGGTAGCAGTAGCGGGGCCGAACAATGAGCAGTTCTTC.

This clone was recorded only once. This rearrangement joins TRBV7-9 to TRBJ2-1; 7 bases are a match to TRBD1. Per germline, CDR1 SEHNR and CDR2 FQNEAQ (reference sequence). Losses at the gene ends were 7 bases for V and 8 bases for J; bases not matched to a gene: 8. The CDR3 is 13 residues long. The chain's CDR3 is CASTPMGQYEQFF. In DNA, the CDR3 is TGTGCCAGCACGCCCATGGGACAGTATGAGCAGTTCTTC.

A single count supports this clone. The rearrangement links TRBV2 to TRBJ2-3; D possibly corresponds to TRBD1 (5 bases). Germline CDR1 SNHLY, CDR2 FYNNEI. The germline V and J ends were trimmed by 8 bases and 6 bases, with 9 bases remaining between them. The CDR3 totals 11 residues. This chain's CDR3 is CASFRADTQYF. The CDR3, as DNA: TGTGCCAGCTTCAGGGCGGATACGCAGTATTTT.

The chain carries TRBV7-2 and TRBJ2-7; D uncertain. Germline-derived CDR1 and CDR2 are SGHTA and FQGNSA. Between the trimmed V and J ends, which lost 3 bases and 3 bases, there was a span of 15 bases. The CDR3 contains 15 residues. The CDR3 sequence is CASSFPWAPIYEQYF. The CDR3 region has the DNA TGTGCCAGCAGCTTCCCGTGGGCCCCTATCTACGAGCAGTACTTC.

V usage is TRBV4-1 and J usage is TRBJ2-5; TRBD1 matches at 9 bases. V dropped 4 bases and J dropped 5; count of bases not matched to a gene: 5. The CDR3 length is 14 residues. The germline V gene has CDR1 MGHRA and CDR2 YSYEKL. The chain's CDR3 is CASSLQGAEETQYF. The CDR3 coding sequence is TGCGCCAGCAGCCTACAGGGGGCAGAGGAGACCCAGTACTTC.

The chain uses TRBV5-4 and TRBJ2-1, with 8 bases matching TRBD1. With V trimmed by 5 bases and J by 1 base, 5 bases remained unmatched. The CDR3 is 15 residues long. Germline V lookup: CDR1 SGHNT, CDR2 YYREEE (reference sequence). In DNA, the CDR3 is TGTGCCAGCAGACCCCAGGGGGCATCCTACAATGAGCAGTTCTTC. Protein product: CASRPQGASYNEQFF. Drawing the rest from reference TRBV5-4 and TRBJ2-1, the complete variable domain is ETGVTQSPTHLIKTRGQQVTLRCSSQSGHNTVSWYQQALGQGPQFIFQYYREEENGRGNFPPRFSGLQFPNYSSELNVNALELDDSALYLCASRPQGASYNEQFFGPGTRLTVL.

Only one count was recorded for this clone. The sample carries other DNA sequences with the same CDR3. The chain links TRBV5-1 to TRBJ2-3, with TRBD2 matching over 9 bases. The CDR3 has 15 residues. Germline CDR1 reads SGHRS; CDR2 reads YFSETQ. V gave up 2 bases and J gave up 3 bases; unmatched junction bases: 4. The CDR3, as DNA: TGCGCCAGCAGCTTAGCGGGGGGAGGGACAGATACGCAGTATTTT. It yields the protein CASSLAGGGTDTQYF.

The V and J genes are TRBV27 and TRBJ2-7; 8 nucleotides match TRBD1. The CDR3 is 16 amino acids. V shed 3 bases, J shed 6 bases, and the junction held 13 bases outside the gene matches. CDR1 is MNHEY, CDR2 SMNVEV, per germline (reference sequence). CDR3 nucleotide sequence: TGTGCCAGCAGTTTCCTGTGCAGGACAGGGCTGTGCGAGCAGTACTTC. This sequence encodes CASSFLCRTGLCEQYF.

The chain combines TRBV7-6 with TRBJ2-1; 7 nucleotides align to TRBD2. This CDR3 spans 17 amino acids. Germline CDR1 is SGHVS and CDR2 is FNYEAQ. V lost 7 bases and J lost 5; bases outside the gene matches: 17. The CDR3 bases are TGTGCCAGCACCGCAGGCGTGGGGGGGGAATCTCACAATGAGCAGTTCTTC. Encoded protein: CASTAGVGGESHNEQFF. The whole variable domain, filled in from reference TRBV7-6 and TRBJ2-1, reads GAGVSQSPRYKVTKRGQDVALRCDPISGHVSLYWYRQALGQGPEFLTYFNYEAQQDKSGLPNDRFSAERPEGSISTLTIQRTEQRDSAMYRCASTAGVGGESHNEQFFGPGTRLTVL.

The CDR3 here is CSVGGQGWDTEAFF. DNA for the CDR3: TGCAGCGTTGGGGGACAGGGTTGGGACACTGAAGCTTTCTTT. The chain employs TRBV29-1 and TRBJ1-1; 9 positions match TRBD1. This CDR3 is 14 amino acids long. With 4 bases clipped from V and 3 bases from J, the junction kept 6 bases outside the gene matches. The germline CDR1 and CDR2 sequences are SQVTM and ANQGSEA.

V usage is TRBV4-2 and J usage is TRBJ2-7; no clear D. CDR1 is LGHNA, CDR2 YNFKEQ, per germline. V was clipped by 1 base and J by 3 bases, with 16 bases between them. The CDR3 spans 16 residues. The CDR3 region is CASSQVSPVKVYEQYF. The CDR3 bases are TGTGCCAGCAGCCAAGTAAGCCCTGTTAAAGTCTACGAGCAGTACTTC.

The gene calls are TRBV28 and TRBJ2-1; 8 bases agree with TRBD1. The CDR3 totals 15 residues. Germline CDR1 MDHEN, CDR2 SYDVKM. V was pared by 4 bases and J by 3 bases, with 5 bases of the junction left unmatched. CDR3 protein: CASSSRGRSYNEQFF. The DNA for the CDR3 is TGTGCCAGCAGTTCCAGGGGGCGCAGCTACAATGAGCAGTTCTTC.